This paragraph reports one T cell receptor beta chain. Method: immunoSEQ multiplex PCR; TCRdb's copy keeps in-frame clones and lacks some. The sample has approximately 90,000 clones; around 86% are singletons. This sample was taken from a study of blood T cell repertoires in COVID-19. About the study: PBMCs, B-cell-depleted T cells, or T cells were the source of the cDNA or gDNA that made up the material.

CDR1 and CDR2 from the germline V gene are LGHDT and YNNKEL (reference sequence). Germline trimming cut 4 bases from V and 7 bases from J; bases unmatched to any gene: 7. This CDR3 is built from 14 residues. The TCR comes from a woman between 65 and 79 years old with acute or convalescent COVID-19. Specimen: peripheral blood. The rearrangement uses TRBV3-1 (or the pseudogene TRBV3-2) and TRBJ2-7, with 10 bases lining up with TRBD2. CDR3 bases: TGTGCCAGCAGCCCGAGCGGGGGGGCACGGGAGCAGTACGTC. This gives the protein CASSPSGGAREQYV.